This T cell receptor (beta chain) was recorded in a study of cytomegalovirus exposure and HLA in healthy donors. Germline assignment: CDR1 SGDLS and CDR2 YYNGEE. The length of the CDR3 is 17 residues. The ends lost 4 bases at V and 4 bases at J; junction bases unmatched: 7. The data were produced by immunoSEQ multiplex PCR, yet TCRdb's version contains in-frame clones alone and is incomplete. The sample lists around 250,000 clones, 90% occurring once. The chain carries TRBV9 and TRBJ2-2, with 13 bases fitting TRBD2. The origin of this receptor is a woman under 30 in good health and CMV-seronegative. The sample consisted of PBMCs. CDR3 protein: CASSLSTSGGTTGELFF. For the CDR3, the DNA is TGTGCCAGCAGCCTCTCGACTAGCGGGGGGACCACCGGGGAGCTGTTTTTT. The complete variable domain, with remaining parts taken from reference TRBV9 and TRBJ2-2, reads DSGVTQTPKHLITATGQRVTLRCSPRSGDLSVYWYQQSLDQGLQFLIQYYNGEERAKGNILERFSAQQFPDLHSELNLSSLELGDSALYFCASSLSTSGGTTGELFFGEGSRLTVL.